The clone carrying this TCR beta chain has a handful of counts. The target antigen is unknown. This entry comes from a study of T cell repertoires in cytomegalovirus infection. On the study more broadly: Well-studied HLA-B-restricted CMV epitopes were used in the study alongside recently identified HLA-C-restricted ones. Carrying CMV and the relevant HLA type showed in public TCR beta signatures. Whole-study findings and limits: Based on cumulative public TCR beta family frequency, carriers of CMV plus the relevant HLA were identified. The ex vivo response was dominated by HLA-C-restricted CMV-specific TCR beta clonotypes.

TCRdb processed the reads anew with MiXCR; each CDR3 protein has one entry. The sample comprises about 920,000 distinct CDR3 sequences, around 32% of which are singletons, and roughly 13% rests with the top ten. V was shortened by 5 bases and J by 1 base, with 12 bases between the two germline ends. Germline CDR1 and CDR2: MDHEN and SYDVKM. CDR3 length: 14 amino acids. This clonotype originated in a human donor in good health (CMV status not recorded). Some clones in this sample may be carry-over from other donors' samples. The sequenced sample was cultured CD8+ T cells from PBMCs, obtained from culture after CMV antigen stimulation. The chain is built from TRBV28 and TRBJ2-7; the D is unclear. CDR3 amino acids: CASSPSDRSYEQYV. CDR3 coding DNA: TGTGCCAGCAGTCCGTCGGACCGTTCCTACGAGCAGTACGTC.